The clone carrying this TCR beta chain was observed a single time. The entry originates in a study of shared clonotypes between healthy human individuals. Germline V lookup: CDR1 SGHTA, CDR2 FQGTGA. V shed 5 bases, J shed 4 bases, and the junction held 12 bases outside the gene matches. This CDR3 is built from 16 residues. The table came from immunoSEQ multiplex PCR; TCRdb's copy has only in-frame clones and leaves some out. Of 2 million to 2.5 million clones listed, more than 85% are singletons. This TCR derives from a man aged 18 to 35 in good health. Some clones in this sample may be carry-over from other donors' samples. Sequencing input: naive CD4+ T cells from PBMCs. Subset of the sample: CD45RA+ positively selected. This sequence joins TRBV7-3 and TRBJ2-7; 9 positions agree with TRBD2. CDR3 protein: CASSHDGAGGFYEQYF. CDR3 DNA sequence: TGTGCCAGCAGCCACGACGGGGCGGGAGGGTTTTACGAGCAGTACTTC.